Sequencing of this T cell receptor (beta chain) was carried out in a study of T-cell reconstitution after alpha-beta-depleted transplantation in children. Study results and caveats: Surviving recipient cells, namely T cells and thymic progenitors, were the source of high day-60 TCRbeta diversity in some patients. Several hundred rapidly expanded clones from non-depleted graft cells reportedly supplied alpha-beta T cells about two months post-transplant. Fresh T-cell production supplied most of the T-cell counts and diversity seen one year after transplant.

Regarding this clonotype: Antigen unknown.

Researchers prepared the TCRbeta library using unique molecular identifiers, the study reports. MiXCR, applied by TCRdb to the PCR reads, yields one record per CDR3 protein. Here the sample spans approximately 980,000 distinct CDR3 sequences, around 30% being singletons. The CDR3 totals 15 residues. J lost 5 bases, V lost 5 bases, and 6 bases had no gene match. Germline V gives CDR1 SGHTA, CDR2 FQGNSA. Material: PBMCs, mostly from graft donor cells, obtained 360 days after TCRalphabeta/CD19-depleted stem cell transplant. J is TRBJ2-5 and V is TRBV7-2; 12 bases map to TRBD2. The receptor's source is a boy in the first two years of life who had a stem cell transplant for SCID, so the T cells may come from the graft donor. The CDR3 reads CASSKRTSGVETQYF. CDR3 bases: TGTGCCAGCAGCAAAAGGACTAGCGGGGTTGAGACCCAGTACTTC.